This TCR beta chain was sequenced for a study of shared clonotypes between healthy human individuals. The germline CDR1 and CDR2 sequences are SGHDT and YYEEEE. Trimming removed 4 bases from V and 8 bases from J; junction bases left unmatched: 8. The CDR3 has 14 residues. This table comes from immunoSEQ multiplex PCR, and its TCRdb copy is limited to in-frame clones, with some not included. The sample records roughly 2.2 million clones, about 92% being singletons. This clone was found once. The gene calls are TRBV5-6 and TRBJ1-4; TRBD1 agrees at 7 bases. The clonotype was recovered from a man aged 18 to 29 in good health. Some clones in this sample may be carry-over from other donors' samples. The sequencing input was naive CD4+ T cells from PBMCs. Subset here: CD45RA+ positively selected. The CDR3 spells CASSRGQVREKLFF. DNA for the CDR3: TGTGCCAGCAGCCGCGGACAGGTTCGGGAAAAACTGTTTTTT.